Below, 20 T cell receptor beta chains from the same sample are listed, as sequenced in a study of response to subunit inactivated influenza vaccine. Each CDR3 protein gets one entry after TCRdb re-called the RT-PCR reads with MiXCR. The table lists 500,000 to 750,000 distinct CDR3 sequences, around 15% of them singletons, with more than 9.5% in the top ten. Sequencing was performed on PBMCs from blood, taken 11 to 12 days after vaccination. These receptors were taken from a man between 45 and 60 years old who received an inactivated influenza vaccine.

This clonotype was seen more than once but under ten times. The chain uses TRBV6-5 and TRBJ2-4; TRBD2 aligns across 12 bases. The CDR3 contains 19 residues. V gave up 2 bases and J gave up 1 base; unmatched junction bases: 9. In germline, CDR1 is MNHEY, CDR2 SVGAGI. CDR3 bases: TGTGCCAGCAGTTACACTCTAGCGGGGGGGACAGGTGCCAAAAACATTCAGTACTTC. Amino acids: CASSYTLAGGTGAKNIQYF.

The V and J genes are TRBV7-9 and TRBJ1-5, with TRBD1 identical over 9 bases. The CDR3 has 15 amino acids. CDR1 SEHNR and CDR2 FQNEAQ come from the germline V gene (reference sequence). V lost 6 bases and J lost 3; bases outside the gene matches: 6. The CDR3 here is CASSSTGGSNQPQHF. The CDR3 DNA reads as TGTGCCAGCAGTTCAACAGGGGGCTCCAATCAGCCCCAGCATTTT.

This clonotype was detected ten times or more. The chain carries TRBV5-6 and TRBJ2-3, with 11 bases identical to TRBD2. Germline loops: CDR1 SGHDT, CDR2 YYEEEE. V was pared by 4 bases and J by 11 bases, with 6 bases of the junction left unmatched. The CDR3 has 13 amino acids. CDR3: CASSMILAGGQYF. The CDR3 region has the DNA TGTGCCAGCAGCATGATCCTAGCGGGGGGGCAGTATTTT.

This clonotype has at least ten counts. In DNA, the CDR3 is TGCAGCGTTGCTGACAGATACGAGCAGTACTTC. This sequence encodes CSVADRYEQYF. J is TRBJ2-7 and V is TRBV29-1; weak D call: TRBD1 (5 bases). Germline V gives CDR1 SQVTM, CDR2 ANQGSEA. The CDR3 consists of 11 residues. V was clipped by 4 bases and J by 4 bases, with 8 bases between them.

This clonotype was observed a handful of times. The J gene is TRBJ2-2, the V gene TRBV9, with 13 bases lining up with TRBD2. This CDR3 region has 16 residues. Germline CDR1 is SGDLS and CDR2 is YYNGEE. Trimming at V came to 6 bases and at J to 4 bases, leaving 6 bases not matched to a gene. This CDR3 reads CASTWGLAGFTGELFF. The CDR3 nucleotides read TGTGCCAGCACTTGGGGACTAGCGGGATTCACCGGGGAGCTGTTTTTT.

V gene TRBV6-5 combines with J gene TRBJ2-7; perhaps D is TRBD1 or TRBD2 (5 bases each). Germline CDR1 MNHEY, CDR2 SVGAGI. The CDR3 runs 15 residues. Deletions cut 2 bases from V and 3 bases from J, with 14 bases between. As DNA, the CDR3 is TGTGCCAGCAGTTACCAGGGTCCAGGGAGCTACGAGCAGTACTTC. Encoded protein: CASSYQGPGSYEQYF.

This clonotype was observed a handful of times. The chain uses TRBV5-1 and TRBJ2-6, with TRBD1 identical over 12 bases. V dropped 3 bases and J dropped 0; count of bases not matched to a gene: 4. Germline CDR1 reads SGHRS; CDR2 reads YFSETQ. This CDR3 contains 18 residues. CDR3 amino acids: CASSSGQGAGSGANVLTF. The CDR3, as DNA: TGCGCCAGCAGCTCGGGACAGGGGGCCGGCTCTGGGGCCAACGTCCTGACTTTC.

This clonotype has ten or more counts. The gene calls are TRBV29-1 and TRBJ2-2; no clear D gene. V lost 6 bases, J lost 3 bases, and 5 bases lay in between. The length of the CDR3 is 11 residues. From germline, CDR1 is SQVTM and CDR2 ANQGSEA. CDR3 nucleotide sequence: TGCAGCGTACACCACACCGGGGAGCTGTTTTTT. It specifies CSVHHTGELFF.

This clonotype was found a few times. The J gene is TRBJ2-5, the V gene TRBV24-1, with 12 nucleotides matching TRBD1. Looked up from germline, CDR1 is KGHDR and CDR2 is SFDVKD. Unmatched junction bases numbered 11, after V lost 3 bases and J lost 7 bases. The CDR3 is 17 residues long. DNA of the CDR3: TGTGCCACCAGTGATGGAGCCGGGACAGGGGGCGAAGGGACCCAGTACTTC. This codes for CATSDGAGTGGEGTQYF.

This clonotype occurred many times. The genes are TRBV7-9 and TRBJ2-1, with 8 bases aligning to TRBD2. With 1 base clipped from V and 5 bases from J, the junction kept 7 bases outside the gene matches. This CDR3 region has 16 residues. CDR1 is SEHNR, CDR2 FQNEAQ, per germline (reference sequence). The CDR3 region has the DNA TGTGCCAGCAGCTTAGGTAGCGGGATGGAAAACAATGAGCAGTTCTTC. The encoded protein is CASSLGSGMENNEQFF.

Only a few counts were recorded for this clonotype. The J gene is TRBJ2-2, the V gene TRBV4-3, with D perhaps matching TRBD1 or TRBD2 (6 bases each). This CDR3 is built from 14 residues. Germline V gene data show CDR1 as LGHNA and CDR2 as YSLEER. Between the trimmed V and J ends, which lost 4 bases and 7 bases, there was a span of 13 bases. In DNA, the CDR3 is TGCGCCAGCAGCCCACAGGAGGGGGTCGGGGAGCTGTTTTTT. This translates into CASSPQEGVGELFF.

V and J are TRBV10-2 and TRBJ2-2; 13 bases fit TRBD2. CDR1 WSHSY and CDR2 SAAADI come from the germline V gene. CDR3 length equals 16 residues. Trimming took 8 bases from V and 5 from J; bases not matched to a gene: 8. The CDR3 DNA reads TGCGCCAGCTTCGGACTAGCGGGGGCGCTAACCGGGGAGCTGTTTTTT. Translating it yields CASFGLAGALTGELFF.

The CDR3 bases are TGTGCCAGCAACCCCCCGCCTGTCGATGAGCAGTTCTTC. Protein product: CASNPPPVDEQFF. The V call is TRBV27, the J call TRBJ2-1; no clear D gene. Germline CDR1 MNHEY, CDR2 SMNVEV (reference sequence). There are 13 residues in the CDR3. V was clipped by 7 bases and J by 8 bases, with 15 bases between them.

This clonotype was seen only a few times. The genes are TRBV5-1 and TRBJ2-2; D is unclear. The CDR3 sequence is 15 residues long. From germline, CDR1 is SGHRS and CDR2 YFSETQ. V was shortened by 3 bases and J by 1 base, with 10 bases between the two germline ends. In nucleotides, the CDR3 is TGCGCCAGCAGCTGGGCCGCCGAGAACACCGGGGAGCTGTTTTTT. Protein product: CASSWAAENTGELFF. Full variable domain (outside the CDR3, taken from reference TRBV5-1 and TRBJ2-2): KAGVTQTPRYLIKTRGQQVTLSCSPISGHRSVSWYQQTPGQGLQFLFEYFSETQRNKGNFPGRFSGRQFSNSRSEMNVSTLELGDSALYLCASSWAAENTGELFFGEGSRLTVL.

This rearrangement joins TRBV7-2 to TRBJ1-5; 7 positions match TRBD1. With 1 base clipped from V and 5 bases from J, the junction kept 8 bases outside the gene matches. The germline gives CDR1 SGHTA, CDR2 FQGNSA. The CDR3 loop spans 16 amino acids. The CDR3 sequence: CASSLDSGGSDQPQHF. The CDR3 DNA reads as TGTGCCAGCAGCTTAGATTCAGGGGGGTCCGATCAGCCCCAGCATTTT.

The V call is TRBV12-3 or TRBV12-4, the J call TRBJ2-2, with 9 bases aligning to TRBD2. The CDR3 has 16 amino acids. The ends lost 11 bases at V and 6 bases at J; junction bases unmatched: 16. The CDR3 protein is CASQGLAGYYAGELFF. CDR3 nucleotide sequence: TGTGCCTCCCAGGGGCTAGCGGGGTATTATGCCGGGGAGCTGTTTTTT.

V is TRBV2 and J is TRBJ2-2; perhaps TRBD1 as D (6 bases). Trimming cost V 7 bases and J 1 base, with 13 bases left between them. This CDR3 region has 15 residues. Germline CDR1 and CDR2: SNHLY and FYNNEI. The CDR3 reads CASKIGTLNTGELFF. CDR3 in DNA: TGTGCCAGCAAAATCGGGACACTGAACACCGGGGAGCTGTTTTTT.

J is TRBJ1-6 and V is TRBV20-1; D unclear. CDR1 DFQATT and CDR2 SNEGSKA come from the germline V gene (reference sequence). The CDR3 is made up of 13 amino acids. Trimming took off 3 bases at V and 7 bases at J, with 10 bases between the two ends. This chain's CDR3 is CSARALGNSPLHF. The CDR3 nucleotides read TGCAGTGCTAGGGCACTGGGGAATTCACCCCTCCACTTT.

The rearrangement uses TRBV28 and TRBJ2-7, with D perhaps matching TRBD1 (7 bases). Germline values: CDR1 MDHEN, CDR2 SYDVKM. V shed 6 bases and J shed 5 bases, with 23 bases lying between them. The CDR3 is 16 residues long. The CDR3 sequence is CASRGGGALIVHEQYF. CDR3 DNA sequence: TGTGCCAGCAGAGGAGGGGGCGCCTTAATTGTTCACGAGCAGTACTTC.

This clonotype was found a few times. V and J are TRBV5-1 and TRBJ2-5; maybe TRBD2 (6 bases). The CDR3 consists of 13 residues. V lost 5 bases, J lost 7 bases, and 15 bases lay in between. Germline lookup yields CDR1 SGHRS and CDR2 YFSETQ. This CDR3 reads CASRTSEAGTQYF. The CDR3, as DNA: TGCGCCAGCAGGACTAGTGAGGCGGGGACCCAGTACTTC.